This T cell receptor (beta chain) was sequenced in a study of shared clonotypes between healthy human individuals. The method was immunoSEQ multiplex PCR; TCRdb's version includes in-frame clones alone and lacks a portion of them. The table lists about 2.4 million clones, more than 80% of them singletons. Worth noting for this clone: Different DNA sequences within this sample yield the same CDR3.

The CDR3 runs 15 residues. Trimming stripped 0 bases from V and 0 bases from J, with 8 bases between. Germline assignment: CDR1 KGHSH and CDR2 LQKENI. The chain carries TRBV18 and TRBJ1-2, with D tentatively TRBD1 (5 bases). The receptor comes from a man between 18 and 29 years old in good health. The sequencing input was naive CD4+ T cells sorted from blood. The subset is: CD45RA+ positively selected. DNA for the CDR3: TGTGCCAGCTCACCACCCGACAGAGCTAACTATGGCTACACCTTC. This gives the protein CASSPPDRANYGYTF.